These 28 T cell receptor beta chains share one sample of origin, sequenced in a study of CD8 T cells in ankylosing spondylitis. TCRdb redid the calling of the 5' RACE reads with MiXCR, one entry per CDR3 protein. The sample holds about 360,000 distinct CDR3 sequences, roughly 20% seen once. Input material: blood, either unsorted or a sorted T cell fraction (not recorded which). The receptor set was obtained from a male donor with ankylosing spondylitis or in good health (not recorded which).

This sequence joins TRBV3-1 and TRBJ2-5, with 13 bases identical to TRBD2. CDR3 size: 16 residues. With 0 bases clipped from V and 2 bases from J, the junction kept 0 bases outside the gene matches. Germline V lookup: CDR1 LGHDT, CDR2 YNNKEL (reference sequence). The CDR3 DNA follows: TGTGCCAGCAGCCAAGAGACTAGCGGGGGGCAAGAGACCCAGTACTTC. This translates into CASSQETSGGQETQYF.

The rearrangement links TRBV20-1 to TRBJ2-7, with a possible D match to TRBD1 (5 bases). V was cut by 0 bases and J by 0 bases, with 15 bases left in between. Germline-derived CDR1 and CDR2 are DFQATT and SNEGSKA (reference sequence). The length of the CDR3 is 16 residues. The CDR3: CSARDIGGQGSYEQYF. The CDR3 nucleotides read TGCAGTGCTAGAGATATAGGTGGGCAGGGCTCCTACGAGCAGTACTTC.

This chain links TRBV27 with TRBJ2-1; D may be TRBD2 (5 bases). The V and J ends lost 0 bases and 4 bases respectively, with 13 bases between them. Germline V gene lookup returns CDR1 MNHEY and CDR2 SMNVEV (reference sequence). The CDR3 spans 16 residues. CDR3: CASSLSVSKRYNEQFF. The DNA for the CDR3 is TGTGCCAGCAGTTTATCAGTCTCGAAGCGGTACAATGAGCAGTTCTTC.

There are many counts of this clonotype. CDR3 nucleotide sequence: TGCAGTGCTAGAGATTTATCGGCAGGGGAGGCGGAGACCCAGTACTTC. Its translation is CSARDLSAGEAETQYF. The rearrangement joins TRBV20-1 to TRBJ2-5, with D perhaps being TRBD1 or TRBD2 (6 bases each). The CDR3 runs to 16 residues. Germline V gene data show CDR1 as DFQATT and CDR2 as SNEGSKA (reference sequence). The ends were cut back, 0 bases at V and 5 bases at J, with 19 bases in the middle.

This clonotype was recorded a few times. The chain employs TRBV4-1 and TRBJ2-1, with D unclear. The germline gives CDR1 MGHRA, CDR2 YSYEKL. Trimming took off 0 bases at V and 6 bases at J, with 3 bases between the two ends. The CDR3 consists of 12 residues. The CDR3 DNA reads as TGCGCCAGCAGCCAAGAGGTCAATGAGCAGTTCTTC. Translation: CASSQEVNEQFF.

The chain combines TRBV25-1 with TRBJ2-1; D not certain. The CDR3 has 15 amino acids. The germline V and J ends were trimmed by 2 bases and 5 bases, with 13 bases remaining between them. Looked up from germline, CDR1 is MGHDK and CDR2 is SYGVNS. The CDR3 protein is CASSEGDISNNEQFF. In DNA, the CDR3 is TGTGCCAGCAGTGAAGGAGACATTTCAAACAATGAGCAGTTCTTC.

Regarding this clonotype: One end of the junction does not line up with germline, which may come from a read error. The V and J genes are TRBV12-3 or TRBV12-4 and TRBJ2-3, with 10 bases matching TRBD2. The CDR3 covers 17 residues. Here the CDR3 DNA reads TGTGCCAGCAGCCAGCCGGGACTAGCGAGGGGGACAGATACGCGGTATTTT. Encoded protein: CASSQPGLARGTDTRYF.

V usage is TRBV13 and J usage is TRBJ2-3, with 9 bases lining up with TRBD2. The CDR3 runs 16 residues. Germline CDR1 and CDR2: PRHDT and FYEKMQ (reference sequence). V lost 2 bases and J lost 2; bases outside the gene matches: 5. The CDR3 region has the DNA TGTGCCAGCAGCTTACGTAGCGGGGGTACCACAGATACGCAGTATTTT. Protein: CASSLRSGGTTDTQYF. The full variable domain, with the rest looked up from reference TRBV13 and TRBJ2-3, is AAGVIQSPRHLIKEKRETATLKCYPIPRHDTVYWYQQGPGQDPQFLISFYEKMQSDKGSIPDRFSAQQFSDYHSELNMSSLELGDSALYFCASSLRSGGTTDTQYFGPGTRLTVL.

This chain joins TRBV7-8 and TRBJ2-3; TRBD2 might be the D (5 bases). This CDR3 spans 13 amino acids. The V end was cut by 8 bases, the J end by 6 bases, with 15 bases between. Germline-derived CDR1 and CDR2 are SGHVS and FQNEAQ. The CDR3 DNA is TGTGCCAGCCGCGGGCCAGCTGGGGATACGCAGTATTTT. Its translation is CASRGPAGDTQYF.

The V and J genes are TRBV15 and TRBJ2-7, with D possibly TRBD1 on 6 matching bases. Germline CDR1 LNHNV, CDR2 YYDKDF (reference sequence). The CDR3 runs to 16 residues. V was pared by 5 bases and J by 4 bases, with 21 bases between. The CDR3 bases are TGTGCCACCAGCCCCGGCGCCGGGACAAGTGGGTACGAGCAGTACTTC. Its translation: CATSPGAGTSGYEQYF.

The chain combines TRBV7-8 with TRBJ2-5, with 10 positions matching TRBD2. There are 15 residues in the CDR3. With 5 bases clipped from V and 5 bases from J, the junction kept 8 bases outside the gene matches. Per germline, CDR1 SGHVS and CDR2 FQNEAQ. The CDR3 spells CASSPSGGAVETQYF. In nucleotides, the CDR3 is TGTGCCAGCAGCCCGAGCGGGGGGGCCGTTGAGACCCAGTACTTC.

This clonotype came up a few times. This rearrangement joins TRBV20-1 to TRBJ2-2, with TRBD1 identical over 7 bases. This CDR3 has 15 amino acids. J gave up 5 bases and V 0 bases, and 6 bases lay outside the gene matches. The V gene's germline CDR1 is DFQATT and CDR2 SNEGSKA (reference sequence). The chain's CDR3 is CSARDAAGGTGELFF. The CDR3 nucleotides read TGCAGTGCTAGAGATGCAGCAGGGGGAACCGGGGAGCTGTTTTTT.

This clonotype has more than one count but fewer than ten. The CDR3 nucleotides read TGTGCCAGCAGCTTGGAGGTCAGGGGGGCCTCCTACGAGCAGTACTTC. Protein product: CASSLEVRGASYEQYF. The chain has TRBV5-6 and TRBJ2-7; D is perhaps TRBD1 (7 bases). Germline loops: CDR1 SGHDT, CDR2 YYEEEE. The CDR3 is 16 amino acids. Trimming took off 0 bases at V and 0 bases at J, with 13 bases between the two ends. The whole variable domain, filled in from reference TRBV5-6 and TRBJ2-7, reads DAGVTQSPTHLIKTRGQQVTLRCSPKSGHDTVSWYQQALGQGPQFIFQYYEEEERQRGNFPDRFSGHQFPNYSSELNVNALLLGDSALYLCASSLEVRGASYEQYFGPGTRLTVT.

This clonotype was seen many times. The chain's CDR3 is CASSLGQAAYEQYF. CDR3 coding DNA: TGTGCCAGCAGTTTGGGACAGGCGGCTTACGAGCAGTACTTC. The chain is built from TRBV12-3 or TRBV12-4 and TRBJ2-7; 8 nucleotides align to TRBD1. Trimming removed 3 bases from V and 4 bases from J; junction bases left unmatched: 5. The CDR3 spans 14 residues.

This clonotype was counted many times. The chain combines TRBV12-3 or TRBV12-4 with TRBJ2-2; D gene uncertain. The CDR3 consists of 11 residues. The germline V and J ends were trimmed by 4 bases and 8 bases, with 5 bases remaining between them. The CDR3 sequence: CASSSAGELFF. CDR3 DNA: TGTGCCAGCAGTTCGGCGGGGGAGCTGTTTTTT.

The genes are TRBV4-1 and TRBJ2-1; 7 bases agree with TRBD2. Per germline, CDR1 MGHRA and CDR2 YSYEKL. The J segment lost 4 bases and the V segment lost 4 bases, leaving 7 bases of the junction unmatched. This CDR3 spans 15 amino acids. For the CDR3, the DNA is TGCGCCAGCAGCCTCGGGGAGGGATCGTACAATGAGCAGTTCTTC. Its protein product is CASSLGEGSYNEQFF.

The chain links TRBV10-3 to TRBJ2-7; 13 bases match TRBD2. V lost 6 bases to trimming and J lost 5 bases; unmatched junction nucleotides: 7. This CDR3 comprises 15 residues. The germline gives CDR1 ENHRY, CDR2 SYGVKD. CDR3 sequence: CAIRVLAGGTDEQYF. The CDR3 DNA reads TGTGCCATCAGGGTACTAGCGGGGGGGACCGACGAGCAGTACTTC.

V gene TRBV9 combines with J gene TRBJ2-3, with D perhaps matching TRBD2 (6 bases). Trimming left V 4 bases short and J 2 bases short, with 14 bases between. The CDR3 consists of 15 residues. Germline V gives CDR1 SGDLS, CDR2 YYNGEE. CDR3 sequence (DNA): TGTGCCAGCAGCCCGTGGGGGGAGTCCACAGATACGCAGTATTTT. Protein product: CASSPWGESTDTQYF.

Only a few counts were recorded for this clonotype. The chain has TRBV6-5 and TRBJ2-5, with D perhaps matching TRBD2 (6 bases). This CDR3 has 15 residues. Germline V lookup: CDR1 MNHEY, CDR2 SVGAGI. The V gene lost 3 bases and the J gene lost 5 bases, with 16 bases spanning the gap. The CDR3 nucleotides read TGTGCCAGCAGTTATCAGGACTATGGGGCTGAGACCCAGTACTTC. It translates to CASSYQDYGAETQYF.

The rearrangement uses TRBV12-3 or TRBV12-4 and TRBJ2-1; D unresolved. The CDR3 covers 15 residues. V was trimmed by 2 bases and J by 5 bases, leaving 13 bases between them. The chain's CDR3 is CASSLQVGWDNEQFF. The CDR3 DNA sequence: TGTGCCAGCAGTTTACAGGTTGGTTGGGACAATGAGCAGTTCTTC.

This clonotype was detected many times. The genes are TRBV12-3 or TRBV12-4 and TRBJ2-2; D not certain. Between the trimmed V and J ends, which lost 2 bases and 0 bases, there was a span of 13 bases. CDR3 length: 17 residues. CDR3 coding DNA: TGTGCCAGCAGTTTAAGTAAAGGCCCGGCGAACACCGGGGAGCTGTTTTTT. This encodes CASSLSKGPANTGELFF.

This chain connects TRBV15 to TRBJ2-7; 10 positions agree with TRBD1. The junction had 11 bases not matched to a gene; V was cut back by 4 bases and J by 5 bases. CDR3 length equals 16 residues. Germline assignment: CDR1 LNHNV and CDR2 YYDKDF (reference sequence). This chain's CDR3 is CATSKGTGELSNEQYF. In DNA, the CDR3 is TGTGCCACCAGCAAAGGGACAGGGGAATTAAGCAACGAGCAGTACTTC.

Many counts were recorded for this clonotype. The chain links TRBV28 to TRBJ2-2, with TRBD2 matching over 7 bases. Germline V gene sequence: CDR1 MDHEN, CDR2 SYDVKM. V was clipped by 5 bases and J by 0 bases; unmatched bases: 12. There are 18 residues in the CDR3. This CDR3 is CASSPLDLAVPNTGELFF. The CDR3 region has the DNA TGTGCCAGCAGTCCACTGGACCTAGCGGTACCGAACACCGGGGAGCTGTTTTTT.

The chain employs TRBV6-1 and TRBJ2-1; D gene uncertain. Germline CDR1 MNHNS, CDR2 SASEGT. V was cut by 3 bases and J by 6 bases, with 12 bases left in between. The CDR3 has 14 amino acids. The DNA of the CDR3 is TGTGCCAGCAGTGACGACGCTTGGGCCAATGAGCAGTTCTTC. Its protein is CASSDDAWANEQFF.

This clonotype appeared many times. The chain couples TRBV12-3 or TRBV12-4 to TRBJ2-7; D perhaps matches TRBD2 (5 bases). The CDR3 is 13 residues long. Trimming removed 5 bases at V and 1 base at J, with 9 bases between. The CDR3 DNA reads as TGTGCCAGCAGTGAGGGATTATCCTACGAGCAGTACTTC. The encoded protein is CASSEGLSYEQYF.

V and J are TRBV6-2 or TRBV6-3 and TRBJ2-7; D gene unclear. This CDR3 spans 15 amino acids. Trimming left V 0 bases short and J 3 bases short, with 12 bases between. Per the germline V gene, CDR1 is MNHEY and CDR2 is SVGEGT. CDR3 sequence (DNA): TGTGCCAGCAGTTACTCGCTCAGACACCTCTACGAGCAGTACTTC. Translated, it gives CASSYSLRHLYEQYF.

This chain joins TRBV6-1 and TRBJ1-2; 7 bases line up with TRBD1. CDR1 is MNHNS and CDR2 is SASEGT in the germline V gene. This CDR3 is 13 amino acids long. V lost 5 bases, J lost 4 bases, and 4 bases stayed unmatched. CDR3 nucleotides: TGTGCCAGCAGTACAGGGGAGGCCTATGGCTACACCTTC. Translating it yields CASSTGEAYGYTF.

This clonotype was seen only a few times. The CDR3 reads CATSRVLAGFLDTQYF. The DNA of the CDR3 is TGTGCCACCAGCAGAGTTCTAGCGGGGTTTTTGGATACGCAGTATTTT. The genes are TRBV15 and TRBJ2-3; 9 bases map to TRBD2. The length of the CDR3 is 16 residues. J gave up 6 bases and V 1 base, and 8 bases lay outside the gene matches. Germline CDR1 reads LNHNV; CDR2 reads YYDKDF (reference sequence).